A selection of T cell receptor beta chains follows, all from one sample in a study of CD8 T cells in ankylosing spondylitis. MiXCR, applied by TCRdb to the 5' RACE reads, yields one record per CDR3 protein. The table has roughly 370,000 distinct CDR3 sequences, 20% to 25% seen once. The sequencing input was blood, either unsorted or a sorted T cell fraction (not recorded which). The receptors derive from a male donor with ankylosing spondylitis. Each CDR3 is given without its conserved first and last residue.

J gene: TRBJ1-1
V gene: TRBV29-1
CDR3 protein: SVSHRLNTEAF

J gene: TRBJ2-3
V gene: TRBV7-3
CDR3 protein: ASSPGTTGAGLVTDTQY

J gene: TRBJ1-5
V gene: TRBV20-1
CDR3 protein: SARPGGGNQPQH

J gene: TRBJ2-2
V gene: TRBV7-9
CDR3 protein: ASSHGTGRPGELF

J gene: TRBJ1-1
V gene: TRBV6-6
CDR3 protein: ASSFAGRTEAF

J gene: TRBJ1-5
V gene: TRBV6-2/TRBV6-3
CDR3 protein: ASSPHDRYQPQH

J gene: TRBJ2-7
V gene: TRBV4-1
CDR3 protein: ASSPVRRSTSYEQY

J gene: TRBJ2-7
V gene: TRBV28
CDR3 protein: ATGVRYEQY

J gene: TRBJ1-2
V gene: TRBV25-1
CDR3 protein: ASSVLGDYGYT

J gene: TRBJ2-2
V gene: TRBV5-6
CDR3 protein: ASSFDRGQATGELF

J gene: TRBJ1-1
V gene: TRBV10-3
CDR3 protein: AISIQGGTEAF

J gene: TRBJ1-2
V gene: TRBV10-3
CDR3 protein: AIRGASGYT

J gene: TRBJ2-7
V gene: TRBV10-3
CDR3 protein: AMAGGPLDEQY

J gene: TRBJ2-6
V gene: TRBV12-3/TRBV12-4
CDR3 protein: ASSQVLSGANVLT

J gene: TRBJ2-3
V gene: TRBV6-1
CDR3 protein: ASSDSGQSSTDTQY

J gene: TRBJ2-7
V gene: TRBV6-1
CDR3 protein: ASSRGGAISYEQY

J gene: TRBJ2-1
V gene: TRBV9
CDR3 protein: ASTLMGDYYNEQF

J gene: TRBJ2-3
V gene: TRBV12-3/TRBV12-4
CDR3 protein: ASSFLPTPDTQY

J gene: TRBJ1-4
V gene: TRBV2
CDR3 protein: ASRAGIGEKLF

J gene: TRBJ1-3
V gene: TRBV7-8
CDR3 protein: ASSLRQSPSGNTIY

J gene: TRBJ2-7
V gene: TRBV6-2/TRBV6-3
CDR3 protein: ASSYVFSPDYEQY

J gene: TRBJ2-1
V gene: TRBV5-5
CDR3 protein: ASSTILARSNNEQF

J gene: TRBJ2-3
V gene: TRBV2
CDR3 protein: ASSERTASTDTQY

J gene: TRBJ2-7
V gene: TRBV5-1
CDR3 protein: ASSLGQGPYEQY

J gene: TRBJ2-7
V gene: TRBV4-2
CDR3 protein: ASSQRAGGGSEQY

J gene: TRBJ2-3
V gene: TRBV28
CDR3 protein: ASSSQAGSGDTQY

J gene: TRBJ2-5
V gene: TRBV28
CDR3 protein: ASSLWLAGETQY

J gene: TRBJ2-1
V gene: TRBV7-9
CDR3 protein: ASSLVRGSSYNEQF

J gene: TRBJ2-3
V gene: TRBV11-2
CDR3 protein: ASSPWTSSTDTQY

J gene: TRBJ2-3
V gene: TRBV5-1
CDR3 protein: ASSLLDSTDTQY

J gene: TRBJ1-1
V gene: TRBV28
CDR3 protein: ASNPLGWNTEAF

J gene: TRBJ2-5
V gene: TRBV20-1
CDR3 protein: SAVGAGWWETQY

J gene: TRBJ2-1
V gene: TRBV7-9
CDR3 protein: ASSLEEGRHEQF

J gene: TRBJ2-3
V gene: TRBV28
CDR3 protein: ASSLGSNRVLGTDTQY

J gene: TRBJ1-5
V gene: TRBV29-1
CDR3 protein: SVEGSGNQPQH

J gene: TRBJ2-7
V gene: TRBV2
CDR3 protein: ASSQTDGTDEQY

J gene: TRBJ1-4
V gene: TRBV5-5
CDR3 protein: ASSFIPNEKLF

J gene: TRBJ2-1
V gene: TRBV10-3
CDR3 protein: ATNAVAVGEQF

J gene: TRBJ2-5
V gene: TRBV7-8
CDR3 protein: ASRRGRGPHQETQY

J gene: TRBJ2-1
V gene: TRBV7-9
CDR3 protein: ASSFNRNNEQF

J gene: TRBJ1-5
V gene: TRBV6-2/TRBV6-3
CDR3 protein: ASRDRGYSNQPQH

J gene: TRBJ1-2
V gene: TRBV29-1
CDR3 protein: SVEGQGDGGYT